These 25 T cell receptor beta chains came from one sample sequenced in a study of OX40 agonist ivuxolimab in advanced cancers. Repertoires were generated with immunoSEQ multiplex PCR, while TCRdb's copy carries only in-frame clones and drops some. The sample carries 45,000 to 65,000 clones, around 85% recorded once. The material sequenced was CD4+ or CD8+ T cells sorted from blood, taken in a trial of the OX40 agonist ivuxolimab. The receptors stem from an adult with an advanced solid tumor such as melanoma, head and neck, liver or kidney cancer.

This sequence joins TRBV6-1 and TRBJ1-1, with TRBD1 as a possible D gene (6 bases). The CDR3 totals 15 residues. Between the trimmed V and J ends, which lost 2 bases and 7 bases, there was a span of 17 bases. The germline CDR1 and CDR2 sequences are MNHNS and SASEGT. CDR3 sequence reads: CASSELVAGANEAFF. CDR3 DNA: TGTGCCAGCAGTGAATTGGTGGCAGGGGCCAATGAAGCTTTCTTT.

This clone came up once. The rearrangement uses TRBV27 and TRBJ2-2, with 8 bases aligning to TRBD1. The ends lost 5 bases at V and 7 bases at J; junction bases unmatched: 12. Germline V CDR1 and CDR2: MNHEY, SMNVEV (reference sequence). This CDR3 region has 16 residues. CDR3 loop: CASSKQGAGKVGELFF. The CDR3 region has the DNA TGTGCCAGCAGTAAGCAGGGGGCCGGTAAGGTCGGGGAGCTGTTTTTT.

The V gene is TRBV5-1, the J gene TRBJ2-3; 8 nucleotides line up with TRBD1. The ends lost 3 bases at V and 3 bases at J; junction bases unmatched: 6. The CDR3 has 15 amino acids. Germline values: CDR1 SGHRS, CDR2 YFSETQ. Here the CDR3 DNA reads TGCGCCAGCAGCTCACACAGACAGGGGACAGATACGCAGTATTTT. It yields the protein CASSSHRQGTDTQYF.

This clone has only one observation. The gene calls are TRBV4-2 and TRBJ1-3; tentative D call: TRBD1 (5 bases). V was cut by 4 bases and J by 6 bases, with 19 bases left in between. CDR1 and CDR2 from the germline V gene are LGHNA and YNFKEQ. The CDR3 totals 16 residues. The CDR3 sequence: CASSRNLGGWENTIYF. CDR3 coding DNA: TGTGCCAGCAGCCGTAATTTGGGGGGGTGGGAAAACACCATATATTTT.

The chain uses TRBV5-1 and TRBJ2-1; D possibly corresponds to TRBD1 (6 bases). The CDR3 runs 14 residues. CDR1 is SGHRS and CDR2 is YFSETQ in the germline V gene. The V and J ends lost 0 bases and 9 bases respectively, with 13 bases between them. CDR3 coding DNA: TGCGCCAGCAGCTTGGCTACAGGGTCCAGTGAGCAGTTCTTC. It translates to CASSLATGSSEQFF. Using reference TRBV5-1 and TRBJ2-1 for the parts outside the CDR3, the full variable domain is KAGVTQTPRYLIKTRGQQVTLSCSPISGHRSVSWYQQTPGQGLQFLFEYFSETQRNKGNFPGRFSGRQFSNSRSEMNVSTLELGDSALYLCASSLATGSSEQFFGPGTRLTVL.

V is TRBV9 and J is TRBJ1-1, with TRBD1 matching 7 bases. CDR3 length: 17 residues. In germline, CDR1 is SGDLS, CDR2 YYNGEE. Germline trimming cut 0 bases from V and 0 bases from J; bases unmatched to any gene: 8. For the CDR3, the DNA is TGTGCCAGCAGCGTAGTTCCAGGGGGGCTCATGAACACTGAAGCTTTCTTT. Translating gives CASSVVPGGLMNTEAFF.

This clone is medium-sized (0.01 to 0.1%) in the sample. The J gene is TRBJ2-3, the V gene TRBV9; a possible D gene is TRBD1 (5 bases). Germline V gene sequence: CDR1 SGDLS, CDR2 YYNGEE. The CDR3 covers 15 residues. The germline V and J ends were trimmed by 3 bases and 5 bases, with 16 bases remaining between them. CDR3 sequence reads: CASSAQGMQGDTQYF. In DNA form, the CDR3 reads TGTGCCAGCAGCGCGCAGGGAATGCAAGGAGATACGCAGTATTTT.

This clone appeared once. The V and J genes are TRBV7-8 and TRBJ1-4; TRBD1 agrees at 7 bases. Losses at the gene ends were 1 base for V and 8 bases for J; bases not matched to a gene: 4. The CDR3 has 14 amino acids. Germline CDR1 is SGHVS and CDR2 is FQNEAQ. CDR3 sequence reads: CASSLETGREKLFF. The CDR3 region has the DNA TGTGCCAGCAGCTTAGAGACAGGGCGGGAAAAACTGTTTTTT. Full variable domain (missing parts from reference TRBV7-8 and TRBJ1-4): GAGVSQSPRYKVAKRGQDVALRCDPISGHVSLFWYQQALGQGPEFLTYFQNEAQLDKSGLPSDRFFAERPEGSVSTLKIQRTQQEDSAVYLCASSLETGREKLFFGSGTQLSVL.

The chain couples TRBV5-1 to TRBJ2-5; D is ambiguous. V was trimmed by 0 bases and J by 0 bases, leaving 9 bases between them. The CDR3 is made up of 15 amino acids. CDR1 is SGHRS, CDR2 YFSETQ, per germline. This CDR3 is CASSLGQIYQETQYF. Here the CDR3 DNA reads TGCGCCAGCAGCTTGGGGCAGATCTACCAAGAGACCCAGTACTTC.

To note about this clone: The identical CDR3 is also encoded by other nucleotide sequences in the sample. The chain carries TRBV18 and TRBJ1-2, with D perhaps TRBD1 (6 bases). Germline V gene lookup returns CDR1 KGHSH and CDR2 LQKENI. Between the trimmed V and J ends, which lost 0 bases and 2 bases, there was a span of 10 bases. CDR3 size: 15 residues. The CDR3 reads CASSPPAGTNYGYTF. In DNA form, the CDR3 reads TGTGCCAGCTCACCACCGGCAGGGACAAACTATGGCTACACCTTC.

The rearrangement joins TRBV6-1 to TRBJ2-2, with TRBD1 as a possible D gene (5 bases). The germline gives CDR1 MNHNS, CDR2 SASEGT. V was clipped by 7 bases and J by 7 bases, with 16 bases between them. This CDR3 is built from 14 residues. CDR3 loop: CASTPVGAVGELFF. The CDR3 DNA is TGTGCCAGCACCCCGGTAGGGGCCGTCGGGGAGCTGTTTTTT.

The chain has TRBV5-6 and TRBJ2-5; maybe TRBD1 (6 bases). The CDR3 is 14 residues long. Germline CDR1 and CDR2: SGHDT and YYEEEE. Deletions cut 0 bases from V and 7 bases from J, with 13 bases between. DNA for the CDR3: TGTGCCAGCAGCTTGGGGACAGCCAGCCGGACCCAGTACTTC. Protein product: CASSLGTASRTQYF. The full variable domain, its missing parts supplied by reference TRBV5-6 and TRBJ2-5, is DAGVTQSPTHLIKTRGQQVTLRCSPKSGHDTVSWYQQALGQGPQFIFQYYEEEERQRGNFPDRFSGHQFPNYSSELNVNALLLGDSALYLCASSLGTASRTQYFGPGTRLLVL.

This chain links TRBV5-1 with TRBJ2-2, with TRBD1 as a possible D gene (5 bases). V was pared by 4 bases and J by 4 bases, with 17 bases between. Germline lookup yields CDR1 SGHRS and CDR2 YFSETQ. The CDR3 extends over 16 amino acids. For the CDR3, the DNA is TGCGCCAGCAGCCCGTTGTTCGAGCAGGGCACCGGGGAGCTGTTTTTT. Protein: CASSPLFEQGTGELFF.

CDR3 sequence reads: CASSSVTNYGYTF. Written as DNA, the CDR3 is TGTGCCAGCAGCTCGGTCACTAACTATGGCTACACCTTC. V gene TRBV11-2 combines with J gene TRBJ1-2; D remains ambiguous. CDR3 length: 13 amino acids. V gave up 4 bases and J gave up 0 bases, with 6 bases separating them. The germline V gene has CDR1 SGHAT and CDR2 FQNNGV.

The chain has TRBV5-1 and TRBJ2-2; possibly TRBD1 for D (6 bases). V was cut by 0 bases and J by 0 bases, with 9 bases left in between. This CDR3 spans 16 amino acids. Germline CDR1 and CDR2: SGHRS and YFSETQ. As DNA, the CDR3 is TGCGCCAGCAGCTTGGTGGGGGACACGAACACCGGGGAGCTGTTTTTT. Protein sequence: CASSLVGDTNTGELFF.

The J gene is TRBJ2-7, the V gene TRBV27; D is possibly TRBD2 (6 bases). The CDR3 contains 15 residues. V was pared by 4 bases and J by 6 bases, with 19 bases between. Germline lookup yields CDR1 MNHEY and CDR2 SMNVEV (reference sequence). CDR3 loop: CASSSIGGPLLEQYF. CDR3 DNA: TGTGCCAGCAGTTCTATCGGGGGTCCACTTCTCGAGCAGTACTTC.

In DNA, the CDR3 is TGTGCCAGCAGTATCAGTGGCAATCAGCCCCAGCATTTT. It translates to CASSISGNQPQHF. V and J are TRBV2 and TRBJ1-5; D gene unclear. Germline V lookup: CDR1 SNHLY, CDR2 FYNNEI. V lost 5 bases, J lost 2 bases, and 7 bases lay in between. The CDR3 runs 13 residues.

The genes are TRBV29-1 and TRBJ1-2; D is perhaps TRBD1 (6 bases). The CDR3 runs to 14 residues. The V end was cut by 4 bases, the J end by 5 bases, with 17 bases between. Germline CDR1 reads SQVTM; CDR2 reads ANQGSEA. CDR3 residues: CSVASRQGRYGYTF. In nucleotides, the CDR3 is TGCAGCGTTGCCTCCCGGCAGGGGAGGTATGGCTACACCTTC.

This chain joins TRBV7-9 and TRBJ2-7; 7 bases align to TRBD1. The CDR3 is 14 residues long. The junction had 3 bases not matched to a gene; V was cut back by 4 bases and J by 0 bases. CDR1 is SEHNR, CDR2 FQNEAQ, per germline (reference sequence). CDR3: CASSSNRGSYEQYF. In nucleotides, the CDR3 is TGTGCCAGCAGCTCAAACAGGGGCTCCTACGAGCAGTACTTC. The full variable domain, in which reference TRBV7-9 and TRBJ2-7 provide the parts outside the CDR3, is DTGVSQNPRHKITKRGQNVTFRCDPISEHNRLYWYRQTLGQGPEFLTYFQNEAQLEKSRLLSDRFSAERPKGSFSTLEIQRTEQGDSAMYLCASSSNRGSYEQYFGPGTRLTVT.

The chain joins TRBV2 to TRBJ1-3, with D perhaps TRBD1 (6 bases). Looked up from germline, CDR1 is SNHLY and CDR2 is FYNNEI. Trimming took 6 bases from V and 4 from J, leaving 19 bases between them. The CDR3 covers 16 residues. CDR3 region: CASSGGTLRTGNTIYF. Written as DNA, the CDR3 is TGTGCCAGCAGCGGTGGGACACTTAGAACAGGAAACACCATATATTTT. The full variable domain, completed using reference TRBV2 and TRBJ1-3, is EPEVTQTPSHQVTQMGQEVILRCVPISNHLYFYWYRQILGQKVEFLVSFYNNEISEKSEIFDDQFSVERPDGSNFTLKIRSTKLEDSAMYFCASSGGTLRTGNTIYFGEGSWLTVV.

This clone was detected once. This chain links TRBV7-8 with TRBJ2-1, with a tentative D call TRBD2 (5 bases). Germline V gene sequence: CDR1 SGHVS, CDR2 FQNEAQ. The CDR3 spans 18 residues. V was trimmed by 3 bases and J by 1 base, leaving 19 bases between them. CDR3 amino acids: CASSFGVATAVSYNEQFF. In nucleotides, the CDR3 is TGTGCCAGCAGCTTCGGGGTAGCGACTGCTGTGTCCTACAATGAGCAGTTCTTC.

CDR3 sequence: CASSWGTSGNTGELFF. In nucleotides, the CDR3 is TGCGCCAGCAGCTGGGGGACTAGCGGGAACACCGGGGAGCTGTTTTTT. V gene TRBV5-1 combines with J gene TRBJ2-2; 11 bases align to TRBD2. Per the germline V gene, CDR1 is SGHRS and CDR2 is YFSETQ. V lost 3 bases and J lost 1; bases outside the gene matches: 2. This CDR3 spans 16 amino acids. The full variable domain, in which reference TRBV5-1 and TRBJ2-2 provide the parts outside the CDR3, is KAGVTQTPRYLIKTRGQQVTLSCSPISGHRSVSWYQQTPGQGLQFLFEYFSETQRNKGNFPGRFSGRQFSNSRSEMNVSTLELGDSALYLCASSWGTSGNTGELFFGEGSRLTVL.

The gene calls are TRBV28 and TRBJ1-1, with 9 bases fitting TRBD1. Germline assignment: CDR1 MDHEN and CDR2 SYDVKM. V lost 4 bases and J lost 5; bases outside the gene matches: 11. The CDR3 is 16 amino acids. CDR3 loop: CASSSTGGERRTEAFF. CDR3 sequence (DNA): TGTGCCAGCAGTTCTACAGGGGGCGAAAGGCGTACTGAAGCTTTCTTT.

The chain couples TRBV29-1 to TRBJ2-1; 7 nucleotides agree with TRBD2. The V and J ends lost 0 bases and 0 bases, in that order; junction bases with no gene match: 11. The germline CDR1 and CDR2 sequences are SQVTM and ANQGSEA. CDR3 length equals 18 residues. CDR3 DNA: TGCAGCGTTGAAGATAGGTGGGCGGGAGAGAGCTCCTACAATGAGCAGTTCTTC. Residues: CSVEDRWAGESSYNEQFF.

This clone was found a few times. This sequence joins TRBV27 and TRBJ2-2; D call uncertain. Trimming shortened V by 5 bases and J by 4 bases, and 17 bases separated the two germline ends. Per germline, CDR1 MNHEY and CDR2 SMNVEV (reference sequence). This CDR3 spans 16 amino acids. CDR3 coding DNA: TGTGCCAGCAGTCCCGGACGTTTTGCCATCACCGGGGAGCTGTTTTTT. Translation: CASSPGRFAITGELFF.